The next 4 T cell receptor beta chains were all read from a single sample in a study of cytomegalovirus exposure and HLA in healthy donors (dated by TCRdb to about 2017). Library creation used the immunoSEQ multiplex PCR assay. For the multiplex PCR, a mixture combining 60 forward primers for TCR Vbeta segments and 13 reverse primers for TCR Jbeta segments was used. The table comes from immuneACCESS by way of TCRdb, which keeps in-frame sequences with V and J called. Part of the clones is missing from these tables; in studies checked, under half for an unresolved V gene and the rest for unknown reasons. The sample has 77,000 or so clones on record, 84% of them singletons. The top ten hold approximately 20% of the sample. Source material: PBMCs. Receptor source: a man in his sixties or seventies in good health and CMV-seropositive.

The DNA for the CDR3 is TGTGCCAGCAGCGGACAGGGCTTCAATCAGCCCCAGCATTTT. It specifies CASSGQGFNQPQHF. This chain uses TRBV2 with TRBJ1-5; 8 nucleotides line up with TRBD1. The V gene's germline CDR1 is SNHLY and CDR2 FYNNEI. Unmatched junction bases numbered 4, after V lost 6 bases and J lost 3 bases. The CDR3 has 14 amino acids.

The chain recombines TRBV5-1 with TRBJ2-2; 9 bases are shared with TRBD2. This CDR3 is 14 amino acids long. CDR1 SGHRS and CDR2 YFSETQ come from the germline V gene. J was trimmed by 3 bases and V by 5 bases; bases with no gene match: 2. The CDR3 coding sequence is TGCGCCAGCAGAATAGCGGGAGACACCGGGGAGCTGTTTTTT. Its translation is CASRIAGDTGELFF. The whole variable domain, remainder taken from reference TRBV5-1 and TRBJ2-2, is KAGVTQTPRYLIKTRGQQVTLSCSPISGHRSVSWYQQTPGQGLQFLFEYFSETQRNKGNFPGRFSGRQFSNSRSEMNVSTLELGDSALYLCASRIAGDTGELFFGEGSRLTVL.

CDR3 residues: CASSSPGTGDYGYTF. The CDR3 nucleotides are TGTGCCAGCAGCTCTCCCGGGACAGGGGACTATGGCTACACCTTC. The chain has TRBV7-9 and TRBJ1-2; 10 bases are shared with TRBD1. Germline loops: CDR1 SEHNR, CDR2 FQNEAQ (reference sequence). With V trimmed by 4 bases and J by 3 bases, 5 bases remained unmatched. The CDR3 has 15 residues.

V is TRBV7-2 and J is TRBJ1-1; TRBD1 aligns across 8 bases. CDR1 and CDR2 (germline): SGHTA, FQGNSA. CDR3 length: 13 amino acids. The V segment lost 1 base and the J segment 6 bases; nucleotides outside the gene matches: 1. The CDR3: CASSLEQGAEAFF. The CDR3, as DNA: TGTGCCAGCAGCTTAGAACAGGGGGCTGAAGCTTTCTTT.